A selection of T cell receptor beta chains follows, all from one sample in a study of CD4 T cells in relation to SARS-CoV-2 and coronaviruses. Which antigens these TCRs recognize remains unknown. Produced via immunoSEQ multiplex PCR; TCRdb's table is partial and in-frame only. This sample carries tens of thousands of clones, 73% of them seen once, and the ten largest clones take around 18%. The specimen sequenced was CD4+ T cells from PBMCs, cultured in vitro. The receptors shown here come from a human donor in good health. The CDR3 runs from the conserved cysteine through the conserved F or W. Where a row states a size, it is once, few, many or the class of an expanded clone; other rows omit it.

v_gene	abundance	j_gene	CDR3aa
TRBV5-1	NA	TRBJ2-7	CASSFLPSYEQYF
TRBV5-4	once	TRBJ2-2	CASSSGLAGAGELFF
TRBV7-8	NA	TRBJ2-4	CASSPTELAKNIQYF
TRBV2	NA	TRBJ1-5	CASTGQPPGPQHF
TRBV18	few	TRBJ2-7	CASSPYGPVNMNEQYF
TRBV19	few	TRBJ1-1	CASSFQTDLNTEAFF
TRBV10-1	NA	TRBJ2-1	CASSLSGSLNEQFF
TRBV19	NA	TRBJ2-5	CATAGTAETQYF
TRBV30	NA	TRBJ2-7	CAWSGAAGYEQYF
TRBV7-3	NA	TRBJ2-3	CASSLTGPDTQYF
TRBV27	NA	TRBJ1-5	CASSLKSPEAGARQPQHF
TRBV28	NA	TRBJ2-7	CASSIAGAGYEQYF
TRBV9	NA	TRBJ1-2	CASSVDSYGYTF
TRBV5-1	NA	TRBJ2-7	CASQQTSGSYEQYF
TRBV7-6	NA	TRBJ2-1	CASSQGDAGGPRSYNEQFF
TRBV27	NA	TRBJ2-1	CASSPQAGGLRNEQFF
TRBV30	NA	TRBJ2-7	CAWSPGQEPYEQYF
TRBV7-9	NA	TRBJ2-3	CASSRTQLAGGDTQYF
TRBV30	NA	TRBJ1-3	CAGGQAFSGNTIYF
TRBV5-6	NA	TRBJ2-1	CASSLLGTGEFREYNEQFF
TRBV2	NA	TRBJ2-7	CASGVGLSVYEQYF
TRBV6-6	medium-sized	TRBJ1-5	CASTDRGPRQPQHF
TRBV24-1	NA	TRBJ2-5	CATSDRDVQETQYF
TRBV12-5	NA	TRBJ1-5	CASGLVLDRGLGQPQHF
TRBV7-3	NA	TRBJ2-3	CASSPKRDRITDTQYF
TRBV24-1	NA	TRBJ2-3	CATSDQSLQTSGRSDTQYF
TRBV18	NA	TRBJ2-7	CASSPVTGEQYF
TRBV24-1	NA	TRBJ2-3	CATSLDRGRGETRTDTQYF
TRBV11-2	NA	TRBJ1-4	CASSLVRNEKLFF
TRBV7-3	NA	TRBJ2-1	CASSLKAESYNEQFF
TRBV27	NA	TRBJ1-6	CASSLTGRYSPLHF
TRBV19	few	TRBJ1-1	CASSLGTGNTEAFF
TRBV15	few	TRBJ2-4	CATSRLNREVDIQYF
TRBV10-3	once	TRBJ1-2	CAISDTVGNYGYTF
TRBV10-1	medium-sized	TRBJ1-3	CASSGGFGSYSGNTIYF
TRBV27	NA	TRBJ1-2	CASSTHGGGMTF
TRBV5-1	few	TRBJ1-1	CASSLDLGTEAFF
TRBV12-5	NA	TRBJ1-2	CASGLVLQGGPLPNYGYTF
TRBV5-6	NA	TRBJ1-2	CASSLGSQGTDLYGYTF
TRBV29-1	NA	TRBJ2-3	CSARTDTDTQYF
TRBV2	NA	TRBJ2-7	CASTLTGRTEQYF